This T cell receptor (beta chain) originates from a study of CD8 T cells in Susac syndrome. In contrast to the negatively isolated CD8+ and CD4+ T cells, TEMRA cells were FACS-enriched. RNA, at about 0.45 to 1 ug, was reverse transcribed with random hexamers. TCRdb recomputed calls from the immunoSEQ multiplex PCR reads with MiXCR, one row per CDR3 protein. The sample has 130,000 to 150,000 distinct CDR3 sequences, approximately 93% seen once. The TCR sequence derives from a human donor in good health. The sequenced sample consisted of CD4+ T cells from PBMCs.

CDR3 amino acids: CASSHGLKGRANYGYTF. The CDR3 nucleotides are TGTGCCAGCAGTCATGGGCTCAAAGGGCGGGCTAACTATGGCTACACCTTC. The chain recombines TRBV6-1 with TRBJ1-2; D remains unclear. V dropped 5 bases and J dropped 0 bases, with 19 bases sitting between them. The CDR3 covers 17 residues. Germline V gene sequence: CDR1 MNHNS, CDR2 SASEGT.